These 10 T cell receptor beta chains originate from one sample sequenced in a study of beta chain features in type 1 diabetes. Sequencing targeted expressed TCRB transcripts, as all isolated RNA had been reverse transcribed. Sequenced by immunoSEQ multiplex PCR; TCRdb stores in-frame clones only, minus some. Found here are 130,000 or so clones, approximately 10% of them singletons; the top ten hold about 0.6%. Material for sequencing was central memory CD4+ T cells from blood. The receptors derive from a woman aged 40 to 50 in good health.

Only a few counts were recorded for this clone. V and J are TRBV14 and TRBJ1-5; D is ambiguous. The CDR3 is 14 residues long. Germline values: CDR1 SGHDN, CDR2 FVKESK. V was pared by 4 bases and J by 3 bases, with 10 bases between. The CDR3 sequence: CASSPTGPNQPQHF. The CDR3 DNA reads TGTGCCAGCAGCCCCACGGGTCCCAATCAGCCCCAGCATTTT.

The genes are TRBV14 and TRBJ2-1; 8 bases fit TRBD2. The CDR3 sequence is 13 residues long. Germline trimming cut 7 bases from V and 8 bases from J; bases unmatched to any gene: 7. Germline V gene sequence: CDR1 SGHDN, CDR2 FVKESK. The CDR3 DNA is TGTGCCAGCAAAGGGGTAGCGGGGTATGAGCAGTTCTTC. Translation gives CASKGVAGYEQFF.

The chain joins TRBV5-1 to TRBJ2-2; D possibly corresponds to TRBD2 (6 bases). The CDR3 length is 14 residues. Trimming cost V 4 bases and J 2 bases, with 9 bases left between them. CDR1 is SGHRS and CDR2 is YFSETQ in the germline V gene. The CDR3: CASSRDSNTGELFF. CDR3 bases: TGCGCCAGCAGCAGGGACTCCAACACCGGGGAGCTGTTTTTT.

This clone was observed a handful of times. The V gene is TRBV5-1, the J gene TRBJ2-1, with 12 bases matching TRBD2. CDR3 length: 15 residues. The germline V gene encodes CDR1 SGHRS and CDR2 YFSETQ. V lost 0 bases to trimming and J lost 10 bases; unmatched junction nucleotides: 5. CDR3 sequence reads: CASSLAASGGAEQFF. CDR3 sequence (DNA): TGCGCCAGCAGCTTGGCAGCTAGCGGGGGGGCCGAGCAGTTCTTC.

The table lists this clone with a few counts. The V gene is TRBV4-3, the J gene TRBJ2-7, with 8 bases that match TRBD1. After removal of 7 bases from V and 3 bases from J, the junction contained 5 bases not matched to a gene. Germline V gives CDR1 LGHNA, CDR2 YSLEER. The CDR3 runs to 13 residues. For the CDR3, the DNA is TGCGCCAGCACCGGGGACAGGATCTACGAGCAGTACTTC. Translated: CASTGDRIYEQYF.

The chain couples TRBV5-1 to TRBJ2-7; tentative D call: TRBD2 (6 bases). The length of the CDR3 is 15 residues. V shed 3 bases and J shed 4 bases, with 17 bases lying between them. CDR1 and CDR2 (germline): SGHRS, YFSETQ. The CDR3: CASSWVGAGTYEQYF. As DNA, the CDR3 is TGCGCCAGCAGCTGGGTTGGGGCGGGGACTTACGAGCAGTACTTC.

The V and J genes are TRBV7-2 and TRBJ2-3, with D possibly TRBD2 on 5 matching bases. CDR3 length: 15 residues. CDR1 SGHTA and CDR2 FQGNSA come from the germline V gene. Deletions cut 5 bases from V and 1 base from J, with 13 bases between. The CDR3 DNA reads as TGTGCCAGCAGCCCACGCTCGAGGGGCACAGATACGCAGTATTTT. Translation gives CASSPRSRGTDTQYF.

This clone was detected a few times. V is TRBV21-1 and J is TRBJ1-2. TRBV21-1 is marked as a pseudogene. CDR3 length equals 14 residues. The CDR3 loop reads CASSHRGGAGGYTF. The CDR3 nucleotides read TGTGCCAGCAGCCACAGAGGGGGGGCGGGTGGCTACACCTTC.

V and J are TRBV30 and TRBJ2-1; D gene uncertain. Germline lookup yields CDR1 GTSNPN and CDR2 SVGIG (reference sequence). The CDR3 is 19 residues long. Trimming removed 0 bases from V and 4 bases from J, with 25 bases in between. The CDR3: CAWSVFQHIPVPNYNEQFF. The DNA for the CDR3 is TGTGCCTGGAGTGTATTTCAACATATCCCCGTCCCAAATTACAATGAGCAGTTCTTC.

The chain couples TRBV7-9 to TRBJ2-7; a possible D gene is TRBD2 (7 bases). In germline, CDR1 is SEHNR, CDR2 FQNEAQ (reference sequence). Trimming shortened V by 1 base and J by 0 bases, and 13 bases separated the two germline ends. CDR3 length: 16 residues. CDR3 nucleotides: TGTGCCAGCAGCTTAGTGGGGGGGCGCAGCTCCTACGAGCAGTACTTC. It encodes CASSLVGGRSSYEQYF.